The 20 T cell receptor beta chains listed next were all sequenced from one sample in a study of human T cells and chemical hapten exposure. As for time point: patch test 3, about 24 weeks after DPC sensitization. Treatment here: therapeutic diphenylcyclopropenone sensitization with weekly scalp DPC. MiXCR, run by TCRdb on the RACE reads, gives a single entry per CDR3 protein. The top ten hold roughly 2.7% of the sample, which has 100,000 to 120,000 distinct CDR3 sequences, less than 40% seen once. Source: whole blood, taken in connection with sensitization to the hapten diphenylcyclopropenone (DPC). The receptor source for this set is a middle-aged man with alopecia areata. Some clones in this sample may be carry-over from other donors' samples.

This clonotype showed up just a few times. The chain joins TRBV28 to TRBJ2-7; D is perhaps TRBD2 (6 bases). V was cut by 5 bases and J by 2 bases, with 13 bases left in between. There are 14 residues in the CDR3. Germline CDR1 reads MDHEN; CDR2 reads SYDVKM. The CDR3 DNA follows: TGTGCCAGCAGTGCCCGGGACTGGGCCTACGAGCAGTACTTC. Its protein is CASSARDWAYEQYF.

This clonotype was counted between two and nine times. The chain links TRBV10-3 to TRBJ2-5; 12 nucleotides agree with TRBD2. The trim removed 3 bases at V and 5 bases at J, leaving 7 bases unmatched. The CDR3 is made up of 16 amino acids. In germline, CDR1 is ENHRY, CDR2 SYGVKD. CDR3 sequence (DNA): TGTGCCATCAGTGACCTCCGGACTAGCGGGAAGGAGACCCAGTACTTC. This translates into CAISDLRTSGKETQYF.

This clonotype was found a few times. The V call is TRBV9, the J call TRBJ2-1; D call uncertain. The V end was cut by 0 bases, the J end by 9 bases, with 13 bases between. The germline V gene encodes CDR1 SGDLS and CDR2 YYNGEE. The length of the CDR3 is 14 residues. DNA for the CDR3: TGTGCCAGCAGCGTAGCAGGAGTAAACTCTGAGCAGTTCTTC. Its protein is CASSVAGVNSEQFF.

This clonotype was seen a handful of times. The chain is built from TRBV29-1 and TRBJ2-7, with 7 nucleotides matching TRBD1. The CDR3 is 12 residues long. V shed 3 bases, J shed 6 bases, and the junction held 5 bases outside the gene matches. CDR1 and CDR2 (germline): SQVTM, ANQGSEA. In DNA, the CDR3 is TGCAGCGTTGAGTTAGAGGGGGCCGAGCAGTACTTC. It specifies CSVELEGAEQYF.

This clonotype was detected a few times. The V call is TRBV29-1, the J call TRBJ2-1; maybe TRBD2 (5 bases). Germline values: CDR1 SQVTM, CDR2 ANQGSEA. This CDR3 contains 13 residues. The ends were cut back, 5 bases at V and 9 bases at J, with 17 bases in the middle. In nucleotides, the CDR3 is TGCAGCGTTTTGGGTCTAGCTGCGGTTGAGCAGTTCTTC. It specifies CSVLGLAAVEQFF.

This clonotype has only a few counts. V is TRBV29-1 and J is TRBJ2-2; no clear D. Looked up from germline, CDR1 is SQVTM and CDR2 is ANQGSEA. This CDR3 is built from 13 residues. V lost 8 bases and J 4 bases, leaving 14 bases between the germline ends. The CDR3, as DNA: TGCAGCATCATTACCTCCCGCACCGGGGAGCTGTTTTTT. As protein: CSIITSRTGELFF.

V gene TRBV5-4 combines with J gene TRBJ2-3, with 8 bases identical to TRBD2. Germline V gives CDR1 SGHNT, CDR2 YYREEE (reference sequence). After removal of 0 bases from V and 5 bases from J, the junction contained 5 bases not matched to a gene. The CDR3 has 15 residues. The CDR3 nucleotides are TGTGCCAGCAGCTTGGGTCCTAGCGGGCTAGATACGCAGTATTTT. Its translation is CASSLGPSGLDTQYF. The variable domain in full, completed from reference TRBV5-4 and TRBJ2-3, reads ETGVTQSPTHLIKTRGQQVTLRCSSQSGHNTVSWYQQALGQGPQFIFQYYREEENGRGNFPPRFSGLQFPNYSSELNVNALELDDSALYLCASSLGPSGLDTQYFGPGTRLTVL.

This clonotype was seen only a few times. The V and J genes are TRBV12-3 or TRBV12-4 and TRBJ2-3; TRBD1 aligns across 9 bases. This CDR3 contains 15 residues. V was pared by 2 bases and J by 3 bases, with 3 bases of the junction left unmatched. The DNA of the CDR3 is TGTGCCAGCAGTTTAACAGGGGGCGAAACAGATACGCAGTATTTT. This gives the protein CASSLTGGETDTQYF.

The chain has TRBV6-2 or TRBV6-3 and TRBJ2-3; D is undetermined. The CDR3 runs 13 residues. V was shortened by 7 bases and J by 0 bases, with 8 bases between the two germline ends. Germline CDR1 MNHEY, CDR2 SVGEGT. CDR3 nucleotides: TGTGCCAGCAAGGCCAGCAGCACAGATACGCAGTATTTT. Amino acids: CASKASSTDTQYF.

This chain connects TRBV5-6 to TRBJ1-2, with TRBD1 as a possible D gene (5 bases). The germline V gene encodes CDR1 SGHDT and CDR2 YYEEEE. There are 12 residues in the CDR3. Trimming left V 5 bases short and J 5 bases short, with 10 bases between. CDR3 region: CASRGDSYGYTF. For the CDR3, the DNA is TGTGCCAGCAGAGGCGACAGTTATGGCTACACCTTC.

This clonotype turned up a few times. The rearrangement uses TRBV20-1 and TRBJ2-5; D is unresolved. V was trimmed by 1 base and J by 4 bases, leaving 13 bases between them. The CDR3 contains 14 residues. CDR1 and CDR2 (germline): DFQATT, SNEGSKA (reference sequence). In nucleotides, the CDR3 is TGCAGTGCTAGAGTAGTAGTGGGTGTAGAGACCCAGTACTTC. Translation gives CSARVVVGVETQYF.

The CDR3 DNA sequence: TGTGCCAGCAGGGACAGGGAAAACTATGGCTACACCTTC. Translation: CASRDRENYGYTF. This sequence joins TRBV2 and TRBJ1-2; 8 positions agree with TRBD1. Trimming removed 6 bases from V and 2 bases from J; junction bases left unmatched: 2. CDR3 length: 13 residues. Germline lookup yields CDR1 SNHLY and CDR2 FYNNEI.

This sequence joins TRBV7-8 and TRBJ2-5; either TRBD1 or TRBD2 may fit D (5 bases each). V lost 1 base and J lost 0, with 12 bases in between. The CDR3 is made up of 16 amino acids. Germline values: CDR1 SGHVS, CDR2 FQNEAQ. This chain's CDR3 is CASSLGRDGYQETQYF. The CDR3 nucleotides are TGTGCCAGCAGCTTAGGACGGGACGGGTACCAAGAGACCCAGTACTTC.

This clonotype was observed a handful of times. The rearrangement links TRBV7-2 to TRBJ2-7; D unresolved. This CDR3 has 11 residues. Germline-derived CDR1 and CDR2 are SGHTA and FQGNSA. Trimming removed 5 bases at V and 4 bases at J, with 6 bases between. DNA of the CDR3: TGTGCCAGCAGCGACCGGTACGAGCAGTACTTC. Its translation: CASSDRYEQYF.

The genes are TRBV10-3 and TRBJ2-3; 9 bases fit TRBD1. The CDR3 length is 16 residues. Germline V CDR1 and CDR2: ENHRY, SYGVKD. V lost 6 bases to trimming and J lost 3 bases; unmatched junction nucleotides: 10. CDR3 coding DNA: TGTGCCATCAGCCAAATACAGGGGGCTCGGACAGATACGCAGTATTTT. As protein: CAISQIQGARTDTQYF.

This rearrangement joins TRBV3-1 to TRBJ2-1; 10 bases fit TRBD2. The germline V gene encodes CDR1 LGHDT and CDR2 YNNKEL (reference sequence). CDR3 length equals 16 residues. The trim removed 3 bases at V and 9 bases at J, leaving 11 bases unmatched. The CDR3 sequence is CASSHGAGGPYSEQFF. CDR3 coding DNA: TGTGCCAGCAGCCACGGAGCGGGAGGGCCTTATAGTGAGCAGTTCTTC.

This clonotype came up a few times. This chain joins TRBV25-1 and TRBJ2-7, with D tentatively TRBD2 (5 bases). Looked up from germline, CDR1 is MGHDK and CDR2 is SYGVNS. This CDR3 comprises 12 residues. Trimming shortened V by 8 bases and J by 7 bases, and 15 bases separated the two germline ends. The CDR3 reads CASGLLRGEQYV. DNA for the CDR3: TGTGCCAGCGGGTTGTTACGAGGGGAGCAGTACGTC.

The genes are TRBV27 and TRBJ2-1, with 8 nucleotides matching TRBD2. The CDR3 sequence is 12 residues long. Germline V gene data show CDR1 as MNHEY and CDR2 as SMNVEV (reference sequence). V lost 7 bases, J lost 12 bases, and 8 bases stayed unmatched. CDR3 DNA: TGTGCCAGCAACGAGCGGGAGAAAGGGCAGTTCTTC. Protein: CASNEREKGQFF.

The DNA of the CDR3 is TGTGCCAGCGGCCTAGCGGGAGGGCCGGGGGAAGAGACCCAGTACTTC. Translated: CASGLAGGPGEETQYF. J is TRBJ2-5 and V is TRBV7-2; 12 nucleotides line up with TRBD2. Per germline, CDR1 SGHTA and CDR2 FQGNSA. This CDR3 comprises 16 residues. V lost 8 bases and J lost 3; bases outside the gene matches: 10.

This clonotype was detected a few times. CDR3 region: CASGASTGLSNQPQHF. CDR3 nucleotides: TGTGCTAGTGGAGCTTCCACAGGGTTGAGCAATCAGCCCCAGCATTTT. This chain connects TRBV12-5 to TRBJ1-5, with a tentative D call TRBD1 (6 bases). Trimming shortened V by 6 bases and J by 1 base, and 16 bases separated the two germline ends. Germline V gene sequence: CDR1 LGHNT, CDR2 FRNRAP. The CDR3 consists of 16 residues. The variable domain in full, with the rest retrieved from reference TRBV12-5 and TRBJ1-5, is DARVTQTPRHKVTEMGQEVTMRCQPILGHNTVFWYRQTMMQGLELLAYFRNRAPLDDSGMPKDRFSAEMPDATLATLKIQPSEPRDSAVYFCASGASTGLSNQPQHFGDGTRLSIL.